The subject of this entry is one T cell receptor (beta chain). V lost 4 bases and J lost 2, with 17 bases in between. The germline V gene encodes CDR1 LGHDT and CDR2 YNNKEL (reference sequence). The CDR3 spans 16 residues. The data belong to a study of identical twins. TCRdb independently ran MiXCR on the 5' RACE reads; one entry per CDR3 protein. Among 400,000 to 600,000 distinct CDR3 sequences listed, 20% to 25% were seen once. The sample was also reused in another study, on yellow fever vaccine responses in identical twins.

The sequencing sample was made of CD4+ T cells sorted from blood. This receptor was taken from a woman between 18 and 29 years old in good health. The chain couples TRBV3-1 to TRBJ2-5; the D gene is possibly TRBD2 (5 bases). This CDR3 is CASSLSSRTGQETQYF. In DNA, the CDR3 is TGTGCCAGCAGCCTATCAAGTCGGACGGGGCAAGAGACCCAGTACTTC.